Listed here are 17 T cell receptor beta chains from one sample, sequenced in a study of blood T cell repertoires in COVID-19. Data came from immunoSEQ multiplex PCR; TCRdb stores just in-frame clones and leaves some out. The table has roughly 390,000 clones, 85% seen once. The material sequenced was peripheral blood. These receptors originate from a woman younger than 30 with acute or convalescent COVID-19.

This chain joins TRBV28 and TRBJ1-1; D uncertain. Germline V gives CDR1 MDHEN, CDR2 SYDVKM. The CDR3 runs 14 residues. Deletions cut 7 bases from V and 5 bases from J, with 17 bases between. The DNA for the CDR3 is TGTGCCAGCACCTCCCCCTTCGGAGTGACTGAAGCTTTCTTT. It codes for CASTSPFGVTEAFF.

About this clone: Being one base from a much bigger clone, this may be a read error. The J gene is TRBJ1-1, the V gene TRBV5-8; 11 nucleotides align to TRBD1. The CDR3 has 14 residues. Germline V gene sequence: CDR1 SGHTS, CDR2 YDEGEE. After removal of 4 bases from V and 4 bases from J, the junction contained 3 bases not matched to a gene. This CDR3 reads CASSLGQGGTEAFF. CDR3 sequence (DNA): TGTGCCAGCAGCCTGGGACAGGGGGGCACTGAAGCTTTCTTT.

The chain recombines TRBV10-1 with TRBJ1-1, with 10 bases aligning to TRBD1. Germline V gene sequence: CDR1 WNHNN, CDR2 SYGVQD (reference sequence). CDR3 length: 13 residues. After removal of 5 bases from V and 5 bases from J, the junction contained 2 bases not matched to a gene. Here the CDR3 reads CASSPGQGTEAFF. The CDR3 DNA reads TGCGCCAGCAGTCCGGGACAGGGGACTGAAGCTTTCTTT.

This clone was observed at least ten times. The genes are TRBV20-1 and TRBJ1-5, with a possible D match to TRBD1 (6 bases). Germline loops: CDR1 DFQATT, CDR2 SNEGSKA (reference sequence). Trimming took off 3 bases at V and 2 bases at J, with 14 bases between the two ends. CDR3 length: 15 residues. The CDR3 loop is CSASLEQGGNQPQHF. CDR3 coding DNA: TGCAGTGCTAGTTTGGAACAGGGAGGCAATCAGCCCCAGCATTTT.

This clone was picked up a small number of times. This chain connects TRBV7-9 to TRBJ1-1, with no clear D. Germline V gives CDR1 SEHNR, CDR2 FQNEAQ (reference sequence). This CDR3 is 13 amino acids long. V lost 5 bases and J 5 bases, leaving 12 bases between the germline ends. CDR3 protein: CASSLTKTTEAFF. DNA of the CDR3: TGTGCCAGCAGCCTGACAAAAACTACTGAAGCTTTCTTT.

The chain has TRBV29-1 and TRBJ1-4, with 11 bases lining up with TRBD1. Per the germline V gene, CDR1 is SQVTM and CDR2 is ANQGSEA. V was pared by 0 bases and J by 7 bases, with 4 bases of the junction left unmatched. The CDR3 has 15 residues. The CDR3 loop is CSVEDRDRGTEKLFF. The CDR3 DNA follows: TGCAGCGTTGAAGATCGGGACAGGGGGACTGAAAAACTGTTTTTT.

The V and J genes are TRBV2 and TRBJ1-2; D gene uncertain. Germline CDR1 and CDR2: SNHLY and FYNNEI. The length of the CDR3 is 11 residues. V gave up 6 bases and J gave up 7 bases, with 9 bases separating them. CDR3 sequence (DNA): TGTGCCAGCAGCATACTTGGTGGCTACACCTTC. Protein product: CASSILGGYTF.

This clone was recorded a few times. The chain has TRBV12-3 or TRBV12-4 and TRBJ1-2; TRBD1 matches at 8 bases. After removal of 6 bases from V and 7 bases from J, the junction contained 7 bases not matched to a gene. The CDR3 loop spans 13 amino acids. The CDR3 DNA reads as TGTGCCAGCAGCCCCCGGACAGGGCTTGGCTACACCTTC. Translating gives CASSPRTGLGYTF.

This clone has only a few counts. The CDR3 DNA reads as TGTGCCAGCAGTGAATTCGGGCGGGAGTTACACAATGAGCAGTTCTTC. Translated, it gives CASSEFGRELHNEQFF. The genes are TRBV6-4 and TRBJ2-1, with 7 positions matching TRBD2. The length of the CDR3 is 16 residues. Trimming at V came to 3 bases and at J to 5 bases, leaving 10 bases not matched to a gene. Germline CDR1 is MRHNA and CDR2 is SNTAGT.

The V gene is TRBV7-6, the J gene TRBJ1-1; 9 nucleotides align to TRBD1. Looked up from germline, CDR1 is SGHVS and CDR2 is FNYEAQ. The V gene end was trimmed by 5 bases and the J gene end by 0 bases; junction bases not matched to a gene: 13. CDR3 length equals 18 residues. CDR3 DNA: TGTGCCAGCAGCCCGAGGTGGACAGGGGTTACATTGAACACTGAAGCTTTCTTT. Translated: CASSPRWTGVTLNTEAFF.

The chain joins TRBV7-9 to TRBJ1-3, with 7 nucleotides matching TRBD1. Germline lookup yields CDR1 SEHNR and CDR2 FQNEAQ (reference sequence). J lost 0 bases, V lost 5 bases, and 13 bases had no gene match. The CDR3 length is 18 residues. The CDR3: CASSPWTGPSNSGNTIYF. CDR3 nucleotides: TGTGCCAGCAGCCCTTGGACAGGACCCTCTAACTCTGGAAACACCATATATTTT.

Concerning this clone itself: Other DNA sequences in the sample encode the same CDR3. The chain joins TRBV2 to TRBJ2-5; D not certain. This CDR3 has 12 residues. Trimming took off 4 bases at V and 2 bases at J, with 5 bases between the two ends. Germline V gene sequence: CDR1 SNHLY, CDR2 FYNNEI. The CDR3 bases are TGTGCCAGCAGTGTGCGGCAAGAGACCCAGTACTTC. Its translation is CASSVRQETQYF.

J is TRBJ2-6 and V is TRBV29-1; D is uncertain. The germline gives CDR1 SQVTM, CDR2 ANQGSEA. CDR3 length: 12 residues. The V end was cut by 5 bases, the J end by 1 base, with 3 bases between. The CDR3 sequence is CSVQSGANVLTF. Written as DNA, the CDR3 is TGCAGCGTTCAGTCTGGGGCCAACGTCCTGACTTTC. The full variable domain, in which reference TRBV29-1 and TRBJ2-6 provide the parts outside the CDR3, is SAVISQKPSRDICQRGTSLTIQCQVDSQVTMMFWYRQQPGQSLTLIATANQGSEATYESGFVIDKFPISRPNLTFSTLTVSNMSPEDSSIYLCSVQSGANVLTFGAGSRLTVL.

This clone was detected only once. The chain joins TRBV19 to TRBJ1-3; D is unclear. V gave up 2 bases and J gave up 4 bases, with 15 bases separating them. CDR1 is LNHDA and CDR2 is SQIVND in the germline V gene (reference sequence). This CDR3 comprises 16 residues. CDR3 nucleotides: TGTGCCAGTAGTATACTTGAGGGTAATCACGGAAACACCATATATTTT. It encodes CASSILEGNHGNTIYF.

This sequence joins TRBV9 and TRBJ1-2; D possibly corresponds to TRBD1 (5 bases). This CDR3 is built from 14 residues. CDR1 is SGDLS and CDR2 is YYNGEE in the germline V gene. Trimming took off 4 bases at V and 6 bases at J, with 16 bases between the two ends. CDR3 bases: TGTGCCAGCAGCCTCACCGGCGGGGGGGATGGCTACACCTTC. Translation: CASSLTGGGDGYTF.

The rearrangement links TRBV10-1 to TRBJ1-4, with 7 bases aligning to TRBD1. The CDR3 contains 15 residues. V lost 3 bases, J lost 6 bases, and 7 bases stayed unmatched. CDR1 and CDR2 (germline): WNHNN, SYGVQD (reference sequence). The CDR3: CASSDWTGEDEKLFF. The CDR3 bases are TGCGCCAGCAGTGACTGGACAGGAGAAGATGAAAAACTGTTTTTT.

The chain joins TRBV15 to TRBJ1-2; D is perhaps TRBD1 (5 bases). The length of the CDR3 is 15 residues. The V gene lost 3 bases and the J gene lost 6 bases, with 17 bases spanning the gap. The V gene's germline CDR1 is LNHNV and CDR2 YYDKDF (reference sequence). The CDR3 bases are TGTGCCACCAGCAGGCCCAAGGACACCCAGAATGGCTACACCTTC. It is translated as CATSRPKDTQNGYTF.